Following are 9 T cell receptor beta chains from one sample sequenced in a study of human T cells and chemical hapten exposure. The time point: patch test 1, 2 weeks after DPC sensitization. The treatment: therapeutic diphenylcyclopropenone sensitization with weekly scalp DPC. TCRdb independently ran MiXCR on the RACE reads; one entry per CDR3 protein. Altogether fewer than 150,000 distinct CDR3 sequences are present, approximately 13% being singletons, with the ten largest covering around 0.99%. The specimen was whole blood, collected in connection with sensitization to the hapten diphenylcyclopropenone (DPC). The receptors originated from a man between 18 and 35 years old with alopecia areata. Some clones in this sample may be carry-over from other donors' samples.

The chain has TRBV6-1 and TRBJ1-6; 8 bases are a match to TRBD1. Germline lookup yields CDR1 MNHNS and CDR2 SASEGT. The length of the CDR3 is 19 residues. V shed 2 bases, J shed 1 base, and the junction held 10 bases outside the gene matches. CDR3 sequence: CASSETWIQGGSYNSPLHF. CDR3 DNA: TGTGCCAGCAGTGAAACCTGGATACAGGGGGGTTCCTATAATTCACCCCTCCACTTT.

Ten or more counts support this clonotype. The chain has TRBV7-3 and TRBJ2-7, with no clear D. Germline values: CDR1 SGHTA, CDR2 FQGTGA. The CDR3 is 15 amino acids. V lost 1 base to trimming and J lost 2 bases, with 12 bases between them. CDR3 region: CASSLMPVFTYEQYV. The CDR3 coding sequence is TGTGCCAGCAGCTTAATGCCAGTCTTCACCTACGAGCAGTACGTC.

This chain uses TRBV11-2 with TRBJ1-5; D unclear. CDR3 size: 13 residues. Germline assignment: CDR1 SGHAT and CDR2 FQNNGV. Trimming cost V 5 bases and J 6 bases, with 11 bases left between them. For the CDR3, the DNA is TGTGCCAGCAGCCCCGCTCGGGCTCAGCCCCAGCATTTT. It translates to CASSPARAQPQHF.

This clonotype occurred a few times. This rearrangement joins TRBV4-2 to TRBJ2-3; 8 nucleotides line up with TRBD2. This CDR3 contains 17 residues. Germline V gene sequence: CDR1 LGHNA, CDR2 YNFKEQ. Trimming cost V 2 bases and J 2 bases; bases outside gene matches: 9. The CDR3 here is CASSQYWSGGSTDTQYF. CDR3 bases: TGTGCCAGCAGCCAATATTGGAGCGGGGGATCCACAGATACGCAGTATTTT.

This clonotype was counted between two and nine times. This sequence joins TRBV20-1 and TRBJ1-1; D is perhaps TRBD1 (5 bases). Per germline, CDR1 DFQATT and CDR2 SNEGSKA (reference sequence). V lost 2 bases to trimming and J lost 5 bases, with 9 bases between them. The CDR3 spans 12 residues. The CDR3 region is CSARRGETEAFF. The CDR3 DNA reads as TGCAGTGCTAGACGGGGGGAAACTGAAGCTTTCTTT.

Many counts were recorded for this clonotype. The chain joins TRBV7-3 to TRBJ1-1; D gene uncertain. V was pared by 4 bases and J by 8 bases, with 14 bases between. The CDR3 spans 13 residues. CDR1 is SGHTA and CDR2 is FQGTGA in the germline V gene. This CDR3 is CASSSRYGEEAFF. The CDR3, as DNA: TGTGCCAGCAGCTCCAGGTATGGAGAGGAAGCTTTCTTT.

J is TRBJ2-6 and V is TRBV11-2, with D perhaps TRBD1 (5 bases). Germline CDR1 is SGHAT and CDR2 is FQNNGV. Deletions cut 5 bases from V and 0 bases from J, with 11 bases between. CDR3 length equals 16 residues. In nucleotides, the CDR3 is TGTGCCAGCAGCCACGACAGTTTCTCTGGGGCCAACGTCCTGACTTTC. The encoded protein is CASSHDSFSGANVLTF.

This chain's CDR3 is CASSVAVNNEQFF. The CDR3 DNA follows: TGTGCCAGCAGCGTAGCAGTTAACAATGAGCAGTTCTTC. V usage is TRBV9 and J usage is TRBJ2-1; D not certain. The V gene's germline CDR1 is SGDLS and CDR2 YYNGEE. V lost 0 bases and J 5 bases, leaving 6 bases between the germline ends. This CDR3 has 13 residues.

This clonotype has a handful of counts. V gene TRBV21-1 combines with J gene TRBJ2-1; TRBD1, the table's D call, lacks a check against the DNA. TRBV21-1 has pseudogene status. This CDR3 region has 14 residues. The CDR3 region has the DNA TGTGCCAGCATTACGAAGGGGCTTGGGAATGAGCAGTTCTTC. Translated, it gives CASITKGLGNEQFF.